What follows are 31 T cell receptor beta chains derived from one specimen sequenced in a study of tumor-infiltrating lymphocytes in primary liver carcinoma. The researchers produced TCR beta cDNA from 450 to 600 ng total RNA with a constant-region primer. Construction of TCR beta libraries relied on three successive nested multiplex PCR rounds employing slightly modified ARM-PCR. TRBV1-TRBV30 forward primers and a C-beta reverse primer were used in the first two PCR rounds, which each ran for about 10 cycles. TCRdb itself ran the multiplex PCR reads through MiXCR, one entry per CDR3 protein. Among 330,000 or so distinct CDR3 sequences, about two thirds were seen once, and the ten largest hold 5.5% to 8%. Blood RNA originated from unsorted whole blood, with germline DNA additionally extracted. Sequenced material: peripheral blood. These TCRs come from a middle-aged man with primary liver carcinoma and hepatitis B virus infection.

This clonotype has only one observation. A much larger clone is a single base away; this may be a read error. The chain employs TRBV10-3 and TRBJ2-3; 7 nucleotides match TRBD1. Germline CDR1 ENHRY, CDR2 SYGVKD. The CDR3 length is 15 residues. The CDR3, as DNA: TGTGCCATCAGTGAAGCGGACAGGCTCACAGATACGGAGTATTTT. It specifies CAISEADRLTDTEYF.

Remarks on this clonotype: The conserved phenylalanine or tryptophan normally closing the CDR3 is absent here, so this likely arose from a read error. Because the CDR3's place on the DNA is in doubt, the DNA is left out and the CDR3 is given as listed by TCRdb. The chain combines TRBV11-2 with TRBJ2-5; the table's D call, TRBD1, was not checked against the DNA. A total of 12 residues make up the CDR3, ends included. Germline lookup yields CDR1 SGHAT and CDR2 FQNNGV. The CDR3 sequence is CASSQGVETRYS.

Concerning this clonotype: The junction does not match germline at one end; this may be a read error. The V and J genes are TRBV6-6 and TRBJ2-3; perhaps TRBD2 as D (5 bases). This CDR3 is 17 amino acids long. Germline V lookup: CDR1 MNHNY, CDR2 SVGAGI (reference sequence). CDR3 bases: TGTACCAGCAGTCCCCCTCGTGGGAGAGAGGGCACAGATACGCAATATTTT. Its translation is CTSSPPRGREGTDTQYF.

About this clonotype: A much bigger clone sits one base away, suggesting this may be a read error. CDR3 bases: TGTGCCAGCAGCTGGGAAGATAAGCAGTATTTT. Encoded protein: CASSWEDKQYF. This chain uses TRBV13 with TRBJ2-3, with D uncertain. This CDR3 is 11 amino acids long. Germline V lookup: CDR1 PRHDT, CDR2 FYEKMQ (reference sequence).

For this clonotype: The conserved phenylalanine or tryptophan is not found at the CDR3 terminus, so this likely reflects a read error. CDR3 bases: TGTGCCAGCAGTTACCAGGGTGGGAAGTATGGCTACACCATC. Translating gives CASSYQGGKYGYTI. This chain joins TRBV6-5 and TRBJ1-2; TRBD1 might be the D (5 bases). The CDR3 consists of 14 residues. The germline V and J ends were trimmed by 2 bases and 5 bases, with 12 bases remaining between them. CDR1 and CDR2 from the germline V gene are MNHEY and SVGAGI.

A word on this clonotype: A read error may account for a junction end that differs from germline. V is TRBV4-3 and J is TRBJ2-3; TRBD2 aligns across 8 bases. Germline CDR1 reads LGHNA; CDR2 reads YSLEER. The CDR3 loop spans 17 amino acids. This CDR3 is CASTQGTGGPGTDTQYF. CDR3 nucleotide sequence: TGCGCCAGCACCCAAGGGACGGGGGGGCCGGGGACAGATACGCAGTATTTT.

Comment on this clonotype: A clone one base away is much larger, so this may be a read error. The chain joins TRBV6-2 or TRBV6-3 to TRBJ2-1; 7 bases align to TRBD2. Germline V lookup: CDR1 MNHEY, CDR2 SVGEGT. This CDR3 comprises 13 residues. The junction had 10 bases not matched to a gene; V was cut back by 7 bases and J by 10 bases. The CDR3 spells CASINAGEGEQFF. For the CDR3, the DNA is TGTGCCAGCATAAATGCGGGAGAGGGAGAGCAGTTCTTC.

Concerning this clonotype itself: No conserved phenylalanine or tryptophan is present at the end of the CDR3, so a read error is the likely explanation. This chain connects TRBV11-3 to TRBJ1-1; D remains unclear. The V end was cut by 1 base, the J end by 5 bases, with 8 bases between. Per the germline V gene, CDR1 is SGHNT and CDR2 is YENEEA. This CDR3 region has 13 residues. The chain's CDR3 is CASSLAENTEAFS. The CDR3 nucleotides read TGTGCCAGCAGCTTAGCCGAGAATACTGAAGCTTTCTCT.

Note on this clonotype: A junction boundary mismatches the germline segment, possibly from a read error. The chain recombines TRBV5-4 with TRBJ1-6; no clear D. The CDR3 is 13 residues long. From germline, CDR1 is SGHNT and CDR2 YYREEE (reference sequence). CDR3 residues: CVSSLERDSPLHF. The DNA of the CDR3 is TGTGTCAGCAGCTTGGAGCGGGATTCACCCCTCCACTTC.

Note on this clonotype: A much more abundant neighbour one base away suggests this may be a read error. This sequence joins TRBV6-1 and TRBJ1-6, with 8 bases aligning to TRBD1. This CDR3 has 18 residues. In germline, CDR1 is MNHNS, CDR2 SASEGT. CDR3 nucleotide sequence: TGTGCCAGCAGCTCCGGACAGGGTACGATCTCGATGAATTCACCCATCCACTTT. This codes for CASSSGQGTISMNSPIHF.

V usage is TRBV11-2 and J usage is TRBJ2-5; D call uncertain. The CDR3 covers 15 residues. Germline CDR1 SGHAT, CDR2 FQNNGV. CDR3 sequence (DNA): TGTGTCTGCAGCTTCGAGTGGAATCATAGGGAGACCCAGTACTTC. Translating it yields CVCSFEWNHRETQYF.

This clonotype was observed a few times. This chain uses TRBV6-1 with TRBJ2-7; D is tentatively TRBD1 or TRBD2 (6 bases each). In germline, CDR1 is MNHNS, CDR2 SASEGT. V lost 0 bases and J lost 6, with 12 bases in between. This CDR3 has 14 amino acids. CDR3 protein: CASSEAGGASEQYF. CDR3 nucleotide sequence: TGTGCCAGCAGTGAAGCGGGGGGCGCGTCCGAGCAGTACTTC.

This clonotype was found a few times. A read error may explain this, as a much larger clone is one base away. V and J are TRBV29-1 and TRBJ1-1; D gene ambiguous. The CDR3 is 10 residues long. Deletions cut 6 bases from V and 0 bases from J, with 2 bases between. Looked up from germline, CDR1 is SQVTM and CDR2 is ANQGSEA. The DNA for the CDR3 is TGCAGCGTAATGAACACTGAAGCTTTCTTT. The encoded protein is CSVMNTEAFF.

Of note for this clonotype: A read error is possible here, since a much larger clone lies one base away. J is TRBJ2-7 and V is TRBV10-2; 14 bases align to TRBD2. V dropped 0 bases and J dropped 6; count of bases not matched to a gene: 10. The CDR3 sequence is 18 residues long. Germline V gene lookup returns CDR1 WSHSY and CDR2 SAAADI. The CDR3 sequence: CASSESLTSGRATPEQYF. As DNA, the CDR3 is TGCGCCAGCAGTGAGTCGTTGACTAGCGGGAGGGCCACTCCCGAGCAGTACTTC.

The rearrangement joins TRBV4-2 to TRBJ2-7; a weak D match, TRBD2 (5 bases). The CDR3 has 15 residues. Deletions cut 9 bases from V and 2 bases from J, with 20 bases between. Germline CDR1 reads LGHNA; CDR2 reads YNFKEQ. The CDR3 region is CASSAGGLETYEQYF. In DNA, the CDR3 is TGTGCCAGTAGCGCGGGTGGTTTAGAAACCTACGAGCAGTACTTC.

About this clonotype: A much larger clone sits a single nucleotide away, making a read error possible. The chain is built from TRBV10-3 and TRBJ2-7; 8 bases match TRBD1. This CDR3 has 11 amino acids. Germline V gives CDR1 ENHRY, CDR2 SYGVKD. CDR3 sequence: CAISADRAQCF. CDR3 bases: TGTGCCATCAGTGCGGACAGGGCGCAGTGCTTC.

With regard to this clonotype: Lacking the conserved final phenylalanine or tryptophan, this CDR3 likely reflects a read error. This chain uses TRBV11-2 with TRBJ2-7, with D unclear. Looked up from germline, CDR1 is SGHAT and CDR2 is FQNNGV. The CDR3 is 11 amino acids. The V gene lost 11 bases and the J gene lost 3 bases, with 11 bases spanning the gap. As DNA, the CDR3 is TGTGCCGGCACCACCGGCTACGAGCAGTACTCC. This gives the protein CAGTTGYEQYS.

This clonotype was seen many times. The genes are TRBV5-6 and TRBJ1-1, with unresolved D. The CDR3 is 13 amino acids. The germline V gene has CDR1 SGHDT and CDR2 YYEEEE. V was shortened by 0 bases and J by 4 bases, with 7 bases between the two germline ends. The DNA of the CDR3 is TGTGCCAGCAGCTTGGAGGGCGCCACTGAAGCTTTCTTT. Protein sequence: CASSLEGATEAFF.

About this clonotype: The conserved phenylalanine or tryptophan normally closing the CDR3 is absent here, so this likely arose from a read error. The V and J genes are TRBV11-3 and TRBJ2-7; the D is unclear. This CDR3 spans 15 amino acids. Deletions cut 1 base from V and 0 bases from J, with 10 bases between. Germline CDR1 reads SGHNT; CDR2 reads YENEEA. In DNA form, the CDR3 reads TGTGCCAGCAGCTTAGGAACTACCGACTCCTACGAGCAGTACTAC. It is translated as CASSLGTTDSYEQYY.

Worth noting for this clonotype: The CDR3 does not end in the conserved phenylalanine or tryptophan, so this is likely a read error. This chain joins TRBV29-1 and TRBJ1-2; D is perhaps TRBD1 (5 bases). CDR1 is SQVTM and CDR2 is ANQGSEA in the germline V gene. V lost 6 bases and J lost 3, with 14 bases in between. The CDR3 is 13 residues long. The CDR3 DNA reads TGCAGCGTAGCTCTAAGAGGGGACTATGGCTACACCTCC. Translating it yields CSVALRGDYGYTS.

Of note for this clonotype: Possible read error: a much larger clone is one base away. V and J are TRBV6-5 and TRBJ2-6; D uncertain. V shed 6 bases and J shed 3 bases, with 6 bases lying between them. The CDR3 contains 13 residues. CDR1 MNHEY and CDR2 SVGAGI come from the germline V gene. In nucleotides, the CDR3 is TGTGCCAGCAGCCTTCATGGGGCCAACGTCCTGACTTTC. This gives the protein CASSLHGANVLTF.

This clonotype has more than one count but fewer than ten. This sequence joins TRBV5-4 and TRBJ2-3; D gene uncertain. Germline-derived CDR1 and CDR2 are SGHNT and YYREEE (reference sequence). The CDR3 loop spans 12 amino acids. The V gene lost 4 bases and the J gene lost 2 bases, with 5 bases spanning the gap. CDR3: CASSRNTDTQYF. CDR3 DNA: TGTGCCAGCAGCAGAAACACAGATACGCAGTATTTT.

Concerning this clonotype: A read error may be the cause here, since a much bigger clone is one base away. The chain is built from TRBV6-5 and TRBJ2-7; 11 nucleotides align to TRBD2. The CDR3 loop spans 19 amino acids. The germline V gene has CDR1 MNHEY and CDR2 SVGAGI. After removal of 6 bases from V and 0 bases from J, the junction contained 16 bases not matched to a gene. CDR3 amino acids: CASSRLLAGVPTSSYEQYF. The CDR3, as DNA: TGTGCCAGCAGCCGGTTACTAGCGGGAGTCCCAACGAGCTCCTACGAGCAGTACTTC.

Remarks on this clonotype: This may be a read error, as it is one base from a much larger clone. This CDR3 is missing its conserved last phenylalanine or tryptophan, likely due to a read error. The genes are TRBV12-3 or TRBV12-4 and TRBJ1-5; D possibly corresponds to TRBD1 (6 bases). V was trimmed by 5 bases and J by 1 base, leaving 9 bases between them. CDR3 size: 14 residues. For the CDR3, the DNA is TGTGCCAGCAGTACGGGACACAGCAATCAGCCCCAGCATTAT. Its protein is CASSTGHSNQPQHY.

In the case of this clonotype: Germline and junction disagree at one end, which may indicate a read error. The chain links TRBV6-5 to TRBJ2-3; the match to TRBD2 covers 7 bases. CDR3 length equals 16 residues. Germline V lookup: CDR1 MNHEY, CDR2 SVGAGI. The CDR3 here is CASSSNLPGGTYTQYF. In nucleotides, the CDR3 is TGTGCCAGCAGTTCTAACTTACCGGGAGGCACATATACGCAGTATTTT.

The chain links TRBV10-3 to TRBJ2-3, with a weak D call TRBD1 (5 bases). Germline-derived CDR1 and CDR2 are ENHRY and SYGVKD. The CDR3 totals 14 residues. Here the CDR3 reads CTTRLGAYTDTQYF. CDR3 DNA: TGTACCACCCGCCTTGGGGCCTACACAGATACGCAGTATTTT.

A note on this clonotype: A junction end diverges from the germline sequence, so it may reflect a read error. The V and J genes are TRBV4-1 and TRBJ2-1; D remains unclear. CDR1 and CDR2 (germline): MGHRA, YSYEKL. CDR3 length: 15 amino acids. Here the CDR3 reads CASSQGPSSYNERFF. The CDR3 nucleotides read TGCGCCAGCAGCCAAGGTCCCAGCTCCTACAATGAGCGGTTCTTC.

This clonotype was detected once. At one of its ends the junction is not consistent with the germline gene, which may arise from a read error. The chain combines TRBV29-1 with TRBJ2-1, with a possible D match to TRBD2 (6 bases). The CDR3 is 11 amino acids. Germline CDR1 is SQVTM and CDR2 is ANQGSEA. The chain's CDR3 is CSQLAFNDQFF. CDR3 bases: TGCAGTCAACTAGCATTCAATGATCAGTTCTTC.

With respect to this clonotype: Since the CDR3 does not end with the conserved phenylalanine or tryptophan, this likely comes from a read error. The chain carries TRBV13 and TRBJ2-7; 12 positions match TRBD2. The J segment lost 9 bases and the V segment lost 7 bases, leaving 13 bases of the junction unmatched. Germline values: CDR1 PRHDT, CDR2 FYEKMQ (reference sequence). There are 15 residues in the CDR3. CDR3 nucleotide sequence: TGTGCCAGCATCACTGGACTAGCGGGATCTACGTTGCAGTACTCC. It translates to CASITGLAGSTLQYS.

On this clonotype: A read error may be the cause here, since a much bigger clone is one base away. This chain joins TRBV6-6 and TRBJ1-2; D gene unclear. The CDR3 runs 13 residues. CDR1 and CDR2 (germline): MNHNY, SVGAGI (reference sequence). CDR3 amino acids: CVSSPDPNYGYTF. Written as DNA, the CDR3 is TGTGTCAGCAGTCCAGACCCTAACTATGGCTACACCTTC.

The chain couples TRBV14 to TRBJ2-1; 8 nucleotides align to TRBD2. This CDR3 is 16 amino acids long. V was clipped by 6 bases and J by 5 bases; unmatched bases: 12. From germline, CDR1 is SGHDN and CDR2 FVKESK. The CDR3 reads CASSAVAGWANNEQFF. In nucleotides, the CDR3 is TGTGCCAGCAGTGCCGTAGCGGGATGGGCAAACAATGAGCAGTTCTTC. The variable domain in full, completed from reference TRBV14 and TRBJ2-1, reads EAGVTQFPSHSVIEKGQTVTLRCDPISGHDNLYWYRRVMGKEIKFLLHFVKESKQDESGMPNNRFLAERTGGTYSTLKVQPAELEDSGVYFCASSAVAGWANNEQFFGPGTRLTVL.